This TCR beta chain was sequenced for a study of identical twins. A universal primer site was created by template switching, with the cDNA bearing unique molecular identifiers. TCRdb itself ran the 5' RACE reads through MiXCR, one entry per CDR3 protein. The sample carries 1.5 million to 2 million distinct CDR3 sequences, under 35% recorded once. The receptor was isolated from a newborn girl in good health. Sequencing was carried out using cord blood.

The CDR3 DNA reads TGTGCCAGCAGCCGGGCAGGGGACGCTGAAGCTTTCTTT. Encoded protein: CASSRAGDAEAFF. The chain is built from TRBV13 and TRBJ1-1, with D possibly TRBD1 on 6 matching bases. This CDR3 has 13 residues. V was pared by 5 bases and J by 6 bases, with 13 bases between. The germline gives CDR1 PRHDT, CDR2 FYEKMQ (reference sequence).